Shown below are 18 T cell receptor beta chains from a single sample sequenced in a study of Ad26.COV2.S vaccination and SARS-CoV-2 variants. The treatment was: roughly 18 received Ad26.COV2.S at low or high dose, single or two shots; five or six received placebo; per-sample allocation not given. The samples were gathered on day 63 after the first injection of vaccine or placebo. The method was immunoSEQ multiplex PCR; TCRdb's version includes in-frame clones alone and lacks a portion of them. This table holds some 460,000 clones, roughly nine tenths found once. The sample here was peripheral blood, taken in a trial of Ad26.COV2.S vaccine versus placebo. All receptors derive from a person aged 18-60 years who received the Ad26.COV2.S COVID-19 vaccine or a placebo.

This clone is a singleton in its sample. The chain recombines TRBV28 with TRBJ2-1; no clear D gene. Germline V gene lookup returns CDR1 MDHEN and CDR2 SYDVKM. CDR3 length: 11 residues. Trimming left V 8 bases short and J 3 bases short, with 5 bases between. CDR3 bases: TGTGCCAGCGGAAACTACAATGAGCAGTTCTTC. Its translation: CASGNYNEQFF.

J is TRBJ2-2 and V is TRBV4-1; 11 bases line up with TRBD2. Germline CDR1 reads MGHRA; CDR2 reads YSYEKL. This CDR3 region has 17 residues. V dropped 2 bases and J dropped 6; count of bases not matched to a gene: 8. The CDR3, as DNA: TGCGCCAGCAGCCAAACGACTAGCGGGATATCCCCCGGGGAGCTGTTTTTT. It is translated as CASSQTTSGISPGELFF.

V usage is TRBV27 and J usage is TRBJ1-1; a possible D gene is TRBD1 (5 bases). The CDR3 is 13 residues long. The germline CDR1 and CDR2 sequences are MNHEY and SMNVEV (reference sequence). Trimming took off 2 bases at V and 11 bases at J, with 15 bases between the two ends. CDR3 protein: CASSLIPSRGAFF. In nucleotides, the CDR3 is TGTGCCAGCAGTTTAATCCCTTCCCGGGGCGCTTTCTTT.

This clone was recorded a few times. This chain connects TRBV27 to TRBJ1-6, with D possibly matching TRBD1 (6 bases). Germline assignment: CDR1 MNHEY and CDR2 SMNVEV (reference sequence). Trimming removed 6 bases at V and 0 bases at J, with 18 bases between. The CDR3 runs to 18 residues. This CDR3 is CASRRGAYSTSYNSPLHF. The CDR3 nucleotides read TGTGCCAGCAGAAGGGGGGCCTACTCCACCTCCTATAATTCACCCCTCCACTTT.

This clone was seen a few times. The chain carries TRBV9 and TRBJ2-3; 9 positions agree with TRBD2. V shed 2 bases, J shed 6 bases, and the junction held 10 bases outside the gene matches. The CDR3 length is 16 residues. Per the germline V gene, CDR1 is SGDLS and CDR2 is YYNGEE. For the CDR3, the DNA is TGTGCCAGCAGCGTGACGGGAAGCGGGGGGTTGGATACGCAGTATTTT. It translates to CASSVTGSGGLDTQYF.

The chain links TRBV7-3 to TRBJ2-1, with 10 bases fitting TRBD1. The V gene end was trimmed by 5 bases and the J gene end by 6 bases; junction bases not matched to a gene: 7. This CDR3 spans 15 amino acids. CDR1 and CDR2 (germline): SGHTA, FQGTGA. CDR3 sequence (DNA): TGTGCCAGCAGCCTAGGACAGGGGGTTTCCAATGAGCAGTTCTTC. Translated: CASSLGQGVSNEQFF.

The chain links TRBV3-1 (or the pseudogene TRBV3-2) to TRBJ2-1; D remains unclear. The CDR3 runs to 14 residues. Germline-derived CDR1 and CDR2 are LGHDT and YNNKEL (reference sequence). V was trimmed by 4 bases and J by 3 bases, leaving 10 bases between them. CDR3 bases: TGTGCCAGCAGCCCCGTCACAGTCTACAATGAGCAGTTCTTC. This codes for CASSPVTVYNEQFF.

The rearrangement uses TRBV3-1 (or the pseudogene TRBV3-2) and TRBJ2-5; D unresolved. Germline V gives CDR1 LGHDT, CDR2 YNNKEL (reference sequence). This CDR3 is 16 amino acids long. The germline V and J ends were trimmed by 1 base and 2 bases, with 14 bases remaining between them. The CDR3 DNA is TGTGCCAGCAGCCAAGGGTACGTACCCATTCAAGAGACCCAGTACTTC. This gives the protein CASSQGYVPIQETQYF.

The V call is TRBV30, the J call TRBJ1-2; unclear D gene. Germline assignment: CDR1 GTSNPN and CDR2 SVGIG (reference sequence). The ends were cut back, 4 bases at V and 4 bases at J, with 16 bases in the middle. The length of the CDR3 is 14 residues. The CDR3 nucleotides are TGTGCCTGGATCCAGGAGGGCCGGGGCTATGGCTACACCTTC. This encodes CAWIQEGRGYGYTF.

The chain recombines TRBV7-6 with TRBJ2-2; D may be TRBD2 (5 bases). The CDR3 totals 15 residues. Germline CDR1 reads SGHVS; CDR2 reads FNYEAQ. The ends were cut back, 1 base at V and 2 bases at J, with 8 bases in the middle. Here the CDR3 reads CASSLEGGNTGELFF. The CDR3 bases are TGTGCCAGCAGCTTAGAAGGAGGCAACACCGGGGAGCTGTTTTTT.

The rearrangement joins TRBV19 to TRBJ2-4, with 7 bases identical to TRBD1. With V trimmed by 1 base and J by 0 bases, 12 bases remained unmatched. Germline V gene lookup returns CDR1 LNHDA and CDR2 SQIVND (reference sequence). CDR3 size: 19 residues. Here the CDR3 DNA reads TGTGCCAGTAGTATAGTAGGCCCAAACAGGGGTTTAGCCAAAAACATTCAGTACTTC. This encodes CASSIVGPNRGLAKNIQYF.

The CDR3 DNA follows: TGTGCCAGCACCCCGTCCCGTCTGGTTACGCAGTATTTT. Encoded protein: CASTPSRLVTQYF. The chain is built from TRBV6-2 or TRBV6-3 and TRBJ2-3; D is uncertain. Germline lookup yields CDR1 MNHEY and CDR2 SVGEGT. V lost 7 bases to trimming and J lost 8 bases, with 16 bases between them. This CDR3 spans 13 amino acids.

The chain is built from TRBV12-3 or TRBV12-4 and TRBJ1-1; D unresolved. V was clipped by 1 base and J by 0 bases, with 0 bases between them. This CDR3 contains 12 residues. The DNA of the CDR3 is TGTGCCAGCAGTTTAGTGAACACTGAAGCTTTCTTT. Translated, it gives CASSLVNTEAFF.

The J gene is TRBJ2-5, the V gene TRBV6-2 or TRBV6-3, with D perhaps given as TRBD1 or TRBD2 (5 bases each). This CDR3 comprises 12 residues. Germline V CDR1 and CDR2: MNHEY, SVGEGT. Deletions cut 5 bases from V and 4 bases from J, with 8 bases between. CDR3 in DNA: TGTGCCAGCAGTCAGGGACGAGAGACCCAGTACTTC. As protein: CASSQGRETQYF.

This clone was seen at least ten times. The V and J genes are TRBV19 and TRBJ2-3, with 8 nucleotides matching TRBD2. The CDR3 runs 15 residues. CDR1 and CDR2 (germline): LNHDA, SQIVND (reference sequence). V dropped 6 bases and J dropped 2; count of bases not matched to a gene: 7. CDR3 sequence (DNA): TGTGCCAGTAGCCCACTAGCGGCTCACACAGATACGCAGTATTTT. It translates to CASSPLAAHTDTQYF.

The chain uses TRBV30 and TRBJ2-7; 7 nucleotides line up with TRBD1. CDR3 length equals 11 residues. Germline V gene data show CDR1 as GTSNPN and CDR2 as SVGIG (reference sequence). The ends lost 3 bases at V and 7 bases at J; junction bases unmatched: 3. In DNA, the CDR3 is TGTGCCTGGAGCAGACAGGGTGAGCAGTACTTC. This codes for CAWSRQGEQYF.

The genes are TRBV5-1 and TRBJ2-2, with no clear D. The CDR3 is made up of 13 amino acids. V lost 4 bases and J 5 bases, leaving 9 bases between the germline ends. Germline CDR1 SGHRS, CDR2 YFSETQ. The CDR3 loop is CASSRPGTGELFF. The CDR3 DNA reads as TGCGCCAGCAGCCGCCCAGGTACCGGGGAGCTGTTTTTT. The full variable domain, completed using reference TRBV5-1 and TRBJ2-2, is KAGVTQTPRYLIKTRGQQVTLSCSPISGHRSVSWYQQTPGQGLQFLFEYFSETQRNKGNFPGRFSGRQFSNSRSEMNVSTLELGDSALYLCASSRPGTGELFFGEGSRLTVL.

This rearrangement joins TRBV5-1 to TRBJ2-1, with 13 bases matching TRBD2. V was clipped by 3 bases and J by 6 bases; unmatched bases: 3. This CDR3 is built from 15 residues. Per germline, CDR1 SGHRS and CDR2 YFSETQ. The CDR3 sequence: CASSSGLAGANEQFF. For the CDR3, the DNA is TGCGCCAGCAGCTCCGGACTAGCGGGAGCCAATGAGCAGTTCTTC.